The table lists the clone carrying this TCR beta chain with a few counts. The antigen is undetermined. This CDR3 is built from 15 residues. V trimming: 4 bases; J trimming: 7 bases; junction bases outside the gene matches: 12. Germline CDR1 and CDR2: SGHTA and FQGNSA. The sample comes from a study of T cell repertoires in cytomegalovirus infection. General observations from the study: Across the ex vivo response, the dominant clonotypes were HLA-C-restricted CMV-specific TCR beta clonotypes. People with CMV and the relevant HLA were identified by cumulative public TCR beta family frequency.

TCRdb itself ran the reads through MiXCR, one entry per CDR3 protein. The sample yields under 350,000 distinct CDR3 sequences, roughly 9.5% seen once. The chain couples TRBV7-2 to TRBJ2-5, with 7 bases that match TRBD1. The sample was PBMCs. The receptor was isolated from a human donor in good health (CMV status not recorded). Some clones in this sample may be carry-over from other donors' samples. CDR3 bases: TGTGCCAGCAGCTCTACCACAGGGGCACGTTGGACCCAGTACTTC. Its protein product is CASSSTTGARWTQYF.